The clone carrying this T cell receptor beta chain was counted a single time. The sample belongs to a study of blood T cell repertoires in COVID-19. Study background: Researchers got acute and convalescent COVID-19 samples from the United States, Italy and Spain.

This CDR3 has 15 amino acids. Trimming at V came to 5 bases and at J to 4 bases, leaving 6 bases not matched to a gene. The germline CDR1 and CDR2 sequences are MNHEY and SVGAGI. The assay was immunoSEQ multiplex PCR, and TCRdb's table has in-frame clones only and misses some. The table lists some 20,000 clones, roughly 89% of them singletons. The clonotype comes from a human donor in a cohort sampled during active COVID-19. The specimen sequenced was peripheral blood. This chain uses TRBV6-5 with TRBJ1-3, with 9 bases aligning to TRBD1. The CDR3 protein is CASSLDRGAGNTIYF. DNA for the CDR3: TGTGCCAGCAGTCTGGACAGGGGAGCCGGAAACACCATATATTTT.